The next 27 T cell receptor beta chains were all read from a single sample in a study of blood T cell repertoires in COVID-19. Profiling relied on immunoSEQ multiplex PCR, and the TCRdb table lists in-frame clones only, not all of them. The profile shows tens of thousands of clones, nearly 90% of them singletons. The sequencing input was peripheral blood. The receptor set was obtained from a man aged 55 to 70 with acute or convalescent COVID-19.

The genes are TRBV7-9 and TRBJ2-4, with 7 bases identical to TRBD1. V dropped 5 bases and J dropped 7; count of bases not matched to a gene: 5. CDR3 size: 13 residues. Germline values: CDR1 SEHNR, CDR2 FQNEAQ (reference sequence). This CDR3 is CASSPEGQNIQYF. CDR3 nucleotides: TGTGCCAGCAGCCCCGAGGGACAGAACATTCAGTACTTC. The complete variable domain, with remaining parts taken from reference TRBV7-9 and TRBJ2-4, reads DTGVSQNPRHKITKRGQNVTFRCDPISEHNRLYWYRQTLGQGPEFLTYFQNEAQLEKSRLLSDRFSAERPKGSFSTLEIQRTEQGDSAMYLCASSPEGQNIQYFGAGTRLSVL.

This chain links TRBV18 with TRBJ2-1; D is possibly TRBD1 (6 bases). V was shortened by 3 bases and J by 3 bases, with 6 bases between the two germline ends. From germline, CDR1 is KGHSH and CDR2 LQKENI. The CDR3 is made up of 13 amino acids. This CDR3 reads CASSPTGYNEQFF. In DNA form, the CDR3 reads TGTGCCAGCTCACCGACAGGCTACAATGAGCAGTTCTTC.

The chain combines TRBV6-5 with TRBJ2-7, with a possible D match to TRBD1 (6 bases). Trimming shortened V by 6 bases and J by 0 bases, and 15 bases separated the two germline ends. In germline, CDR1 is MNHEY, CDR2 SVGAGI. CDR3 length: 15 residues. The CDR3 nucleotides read TGTGCCAGCAGACAGGGCCCACTAAGCTCCTACGAGCAGTACTTC. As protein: CASRQGPLSSYEQYF.

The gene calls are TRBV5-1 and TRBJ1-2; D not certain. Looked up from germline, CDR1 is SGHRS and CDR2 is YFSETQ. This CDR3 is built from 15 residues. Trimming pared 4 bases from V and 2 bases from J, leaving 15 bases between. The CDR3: CASSRLMEPNYGYTF. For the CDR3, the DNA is TGCGCCAGCAGCCGATTGATGGAGCCCAACTATGGCTACACCTTC. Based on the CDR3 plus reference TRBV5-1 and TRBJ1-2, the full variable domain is KAGVTQTPRYLIKTRGQQVTLSCSPISGHRSVSWYQQTPGQGLQFLFEYFSETQRNKGNFPGRFSGRQFSNSRSEMNVSTLELGDSALYLCASSRLMEPNYGYTFGSGTRLTVV.

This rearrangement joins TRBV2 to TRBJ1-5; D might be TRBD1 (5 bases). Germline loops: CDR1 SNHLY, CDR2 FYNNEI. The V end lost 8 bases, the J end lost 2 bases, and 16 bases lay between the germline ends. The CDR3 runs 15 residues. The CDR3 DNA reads TGTGCCAGCTCCCGAGGGACTCAAGGCAATCAGCCCCAGCATTTT. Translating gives CASSRGTQGNQPQHF.

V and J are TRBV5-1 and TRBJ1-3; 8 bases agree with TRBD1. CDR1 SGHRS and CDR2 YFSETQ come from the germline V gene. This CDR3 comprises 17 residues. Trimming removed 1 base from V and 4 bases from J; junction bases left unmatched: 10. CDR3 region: CASSLQGQGAPGNTIYF. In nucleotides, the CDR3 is TGCGCCAGCAGCTTGCAAGGGCAGGGGGCGCCGGGAAACACCATATATTTT.

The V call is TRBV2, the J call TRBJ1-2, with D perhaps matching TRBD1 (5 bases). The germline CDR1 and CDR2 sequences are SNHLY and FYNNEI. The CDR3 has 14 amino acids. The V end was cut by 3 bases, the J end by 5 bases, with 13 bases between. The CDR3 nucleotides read TGTGCCAGCAGTGATCTGGGGCTTGGATATGGCTACACCTTC. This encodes CASSDLGLGYGYTF.

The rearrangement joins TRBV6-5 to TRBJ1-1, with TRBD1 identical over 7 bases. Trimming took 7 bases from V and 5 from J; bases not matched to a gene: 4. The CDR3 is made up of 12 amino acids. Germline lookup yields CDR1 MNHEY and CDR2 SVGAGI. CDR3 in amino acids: CASIGGGTEAFF. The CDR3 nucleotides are TGTGCCAGCATAGGGGGCGGAACTGAAGCTTTCTTT.

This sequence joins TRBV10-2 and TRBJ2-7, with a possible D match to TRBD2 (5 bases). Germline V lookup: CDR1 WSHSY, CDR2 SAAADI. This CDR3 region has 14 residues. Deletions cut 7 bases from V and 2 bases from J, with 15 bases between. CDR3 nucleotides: TGCGCCAGCAAAGCCTGGACTGGGACCTACGAGCAGTACTTC. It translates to CASKAWTGTYEQYF.

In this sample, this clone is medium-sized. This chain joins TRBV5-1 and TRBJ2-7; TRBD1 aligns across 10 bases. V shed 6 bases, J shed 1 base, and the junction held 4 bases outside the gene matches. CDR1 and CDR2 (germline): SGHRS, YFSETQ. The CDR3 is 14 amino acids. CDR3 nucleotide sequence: TGCGCCAGCAACAAGGGACAGGGGTCCTACGAGCAGTACTTC. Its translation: CASNKGQGSYEQYF.

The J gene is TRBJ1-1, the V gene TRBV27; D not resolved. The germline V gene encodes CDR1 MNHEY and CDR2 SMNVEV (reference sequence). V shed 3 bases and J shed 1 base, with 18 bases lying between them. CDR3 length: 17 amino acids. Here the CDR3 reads CASSFINFGSPNTEAFF. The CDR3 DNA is TGTGCCAGCAGTTTCATAAATTTCGGGAGCCCGAACACTGAAGCTTTCTTT.

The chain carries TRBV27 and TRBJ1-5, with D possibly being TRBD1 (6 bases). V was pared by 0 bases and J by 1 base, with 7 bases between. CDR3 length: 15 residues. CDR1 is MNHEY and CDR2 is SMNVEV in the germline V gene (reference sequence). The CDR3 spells CASSLSRGSNQPQHF. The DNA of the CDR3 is TGTGCCAGCAGTTTATCCAGGGGAAGCAATCAGCCCCAGCATTTT.

Here the CDR3 DNA reads TGCGCCAGCAGCCAAGAACCAGGGCTCTCTGGAAACACCATATATTTT. Amino acid sequence: CASSQEPGLSGNTIYF. The chain carries TRBV4-1 and TRBJ1-3, with TRBD1 as a possible D gene (5 bases). Trimming cost V 0 bases and J 0 bases, with 9 bases left between them. CDR1 and CDR2 from the germline V gene are MGHRA and YSYEKL. CDR3 length: 16 amino acids.

The CDR3 protein is CASSPPTGNTEAFF. CDR3 in DNA: TGTGCCAGCTCACCACCGACAGGGAACACTGAAGCTTTCTTT. The V and J genes are TRBV18 and TRBJ1-1; weak D call: TRBD1 (6 bases). Germline V gene lookup returns CDR1 KGHSH and CDR2 LQKENI. V was clipped by 0 bases and J by 1 base, with 6 bases between them. The CDR3 contains 14 residues.

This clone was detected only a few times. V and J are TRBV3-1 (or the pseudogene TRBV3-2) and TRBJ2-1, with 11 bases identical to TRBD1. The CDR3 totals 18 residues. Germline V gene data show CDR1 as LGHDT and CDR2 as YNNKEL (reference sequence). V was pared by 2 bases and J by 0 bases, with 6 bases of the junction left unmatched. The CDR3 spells CASSQRDRGKSSYNEQFF. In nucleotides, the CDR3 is TGTGCCAGCAGCCAAAGGGACAGGGGGAAAAGCTCCTACAATGAGCAGTTCTTC.

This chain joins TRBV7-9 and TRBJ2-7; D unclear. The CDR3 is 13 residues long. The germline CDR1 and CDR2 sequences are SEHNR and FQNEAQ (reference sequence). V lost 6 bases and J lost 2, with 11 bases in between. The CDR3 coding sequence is TGTGCCAGCAGGCTTAAAGGAGCCTACGAGCAGTACTTC. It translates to CASRLKGAYEQYF.

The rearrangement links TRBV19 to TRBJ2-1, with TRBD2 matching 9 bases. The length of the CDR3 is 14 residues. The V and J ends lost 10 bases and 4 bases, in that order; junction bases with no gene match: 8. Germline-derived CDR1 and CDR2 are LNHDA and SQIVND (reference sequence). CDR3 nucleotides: TGTGCCACATGCGAGGCGGGGGGGTACAATGAGCAGTTCTTC. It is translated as CATCEAGGYNEQFF.

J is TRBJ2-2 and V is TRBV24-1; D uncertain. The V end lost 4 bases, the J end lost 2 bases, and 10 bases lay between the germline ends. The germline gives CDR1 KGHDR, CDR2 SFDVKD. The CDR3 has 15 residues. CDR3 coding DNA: TGTGCCACCAGTGACACCAGGAAAAACACCGGGGAGCTGTTTTTT. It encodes CATSDTRKNTGELFF.

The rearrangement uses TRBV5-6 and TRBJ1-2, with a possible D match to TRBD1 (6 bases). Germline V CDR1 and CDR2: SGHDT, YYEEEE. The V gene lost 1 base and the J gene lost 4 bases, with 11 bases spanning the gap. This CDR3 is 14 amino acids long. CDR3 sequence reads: CASSLTGTLYGYTF. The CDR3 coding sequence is TGTGCCAGCAGCTTGACAGGGACCCTCTATGGCTACACCTTC.

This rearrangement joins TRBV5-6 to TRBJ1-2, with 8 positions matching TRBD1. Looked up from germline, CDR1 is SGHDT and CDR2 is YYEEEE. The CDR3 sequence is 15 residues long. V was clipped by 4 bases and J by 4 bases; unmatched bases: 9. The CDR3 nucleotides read TGTGCCAGCAGCCCTGAGACAGGGGCTGTCTATGGCTACACCTTC. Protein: CASSPETGAVYGYTF.

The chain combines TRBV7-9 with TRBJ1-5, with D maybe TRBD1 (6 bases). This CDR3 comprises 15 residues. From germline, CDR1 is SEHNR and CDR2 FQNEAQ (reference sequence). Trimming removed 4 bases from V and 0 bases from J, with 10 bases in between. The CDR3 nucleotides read TGTGCCAGCAGCTCGACAGGTTCTAGCAATCAGCCCCAGCATTTT. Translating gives CASSSTGSSNQPQHF.

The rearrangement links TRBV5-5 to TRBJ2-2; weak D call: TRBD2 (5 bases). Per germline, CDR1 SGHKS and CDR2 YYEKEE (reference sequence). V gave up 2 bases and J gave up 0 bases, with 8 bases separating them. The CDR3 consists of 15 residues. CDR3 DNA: TGTGCCAGCAGCTTAAAGGGAGCGAACACCGGGGAGCTGTTTTTT. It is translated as CASSLKGANTGELFF.

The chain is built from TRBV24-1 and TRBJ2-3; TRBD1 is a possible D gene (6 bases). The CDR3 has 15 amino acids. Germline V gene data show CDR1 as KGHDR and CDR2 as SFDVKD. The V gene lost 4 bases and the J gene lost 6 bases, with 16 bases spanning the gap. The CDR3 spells CATSDARQAADTQYF. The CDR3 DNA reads TGTGCCACCAGTGACGCCAGACAGGCCGCGGATACGCAGTATTTT.

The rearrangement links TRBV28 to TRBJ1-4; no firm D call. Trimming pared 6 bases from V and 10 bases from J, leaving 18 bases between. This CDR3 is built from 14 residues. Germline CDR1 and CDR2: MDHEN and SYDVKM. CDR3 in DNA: TGTGCCAGCAGGCTGACCAAGCCCTCTAGAAAACTGTTTTTT. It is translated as CASRLTKPSRKLFF.

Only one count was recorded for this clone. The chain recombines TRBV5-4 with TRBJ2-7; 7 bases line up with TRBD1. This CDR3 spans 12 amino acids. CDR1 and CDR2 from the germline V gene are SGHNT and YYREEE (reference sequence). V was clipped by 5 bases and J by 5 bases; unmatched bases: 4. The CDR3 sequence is CASSFTGDEQYF. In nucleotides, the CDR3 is TGTGCCAGCAGTTTTACAGGGGACGAGCAGTACTTC.

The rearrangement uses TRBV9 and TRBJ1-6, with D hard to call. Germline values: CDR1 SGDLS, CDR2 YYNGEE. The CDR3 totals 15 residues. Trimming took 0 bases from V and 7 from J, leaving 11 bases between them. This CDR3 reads CASSVDMAGNSPLHF. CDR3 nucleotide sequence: TGTGCCAGCAGCGTAGATATGGCGGGAAATTCACCCCTCCACTTT.

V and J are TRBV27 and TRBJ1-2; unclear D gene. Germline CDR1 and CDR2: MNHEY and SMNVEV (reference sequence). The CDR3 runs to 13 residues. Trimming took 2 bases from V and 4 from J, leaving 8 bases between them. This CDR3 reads CASSLLGSYGYTF. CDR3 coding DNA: TGTGCCAGCAGTTTACTGGGGAGCTATGGCTACACCTTC.